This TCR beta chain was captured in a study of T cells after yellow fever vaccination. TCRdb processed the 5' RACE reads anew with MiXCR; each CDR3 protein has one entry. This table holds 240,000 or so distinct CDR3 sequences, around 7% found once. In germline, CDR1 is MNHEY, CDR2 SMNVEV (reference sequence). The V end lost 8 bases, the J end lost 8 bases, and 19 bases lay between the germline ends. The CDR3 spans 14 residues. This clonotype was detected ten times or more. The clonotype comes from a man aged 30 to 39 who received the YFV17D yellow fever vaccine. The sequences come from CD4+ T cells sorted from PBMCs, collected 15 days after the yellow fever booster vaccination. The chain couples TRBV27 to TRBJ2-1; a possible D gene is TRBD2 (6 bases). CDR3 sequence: CASLNMGRWYEQFF. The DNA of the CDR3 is TGTGCCAGCTTAAACATGGGGAGGTGGTATGAGCAGTTCTTC.